This is a list of T cell receptor beta chains from one sample in a study of T cell repertoires in cytomegalovirus infection. Antigen specificity for these receptors is unknown. TCRdb recomputed calls from the reads with MiXCR, one row per CDR3 protein. The sample has roughly 730,000 distinct CDR3 sequences; around 30% are singletons. The sequencing used cultured PBMCs, collected from culture after CMV antigen stimulation. The source is a human donor in good health (CMV status not recorded). Some clones in this sample may be carry-over from other donors' samples. Each CDR3 is given with its conserved first and last residue. Each record gives: clone size, J gene, D gene, V gene, CDR3 protein, CDR3 DNA. The D gene is left open where the match is weak. Clone size, where shown, is once, few, many, or a class for clones that have expanded.

>few|TRBJ1-5|-|TRBV9
CASSPGRTLNQPQHF
TGTGCCAGCAGCCCGGGACGGACTCTCAATCAGCCCCAGCATTTT
>-|TRBJ2-3|TRBD2|TRBV27
CASALGRGADTQYF
TGTGCCAGCGCACTCGGGAGGGGGGCAGATACGCAGTATTTT
>few|TRBJ2-5|-|TRBV5-1
CASSSPSRGETQYF
TGCGCCAGCAGCTCACCCTCCCGCGGGGAGACCCAGTACTTC
>-|TRBJ1-1|TRBD1|TRBV4-1
CASSRGQGAGLRTEAFF
TGCGCCAGCAGCCGCGGACAGGGGGCCGGATTGAGGACTGAAGCTTTCTTT
>-|TRBJ2-5|-|TRBV2
CASSPGGRDEETQYF
TGTGCCAGCAGTCCCGGCGGGCGGGATGAAGAGACCCAGTACTTC
>-|TRBJ2-2|TRBD2|TRBV6-1
CASSIRLANTGELFF
TGTGCCAGCAGTATTCGACTAGCAAACACCGGGGAGCTGTTTTTT
>-|TRBJ2-3|-|TRBV7-2
CASSFELFGPPRADTQYF
TGTGCCAGCAGCTTTGAACTGTTTGGGCCTCCTAGGGCAGATACGCAGTATTTT
>-|TRBJ2-3|-|TRBV7-2
CASSYTITDTQYF
TGTGCCAGCAGCTATACAATCACAGATACGCAGTATTTT
>-|TRBJ2-5|TRBD1|TRBV10-3
CATAGTGGWKTQYF
TGTGCCACCGCCGGGACAGGGGGCTGGAAGACCCAGTACTTC
>many|TRBJ2-7|TRBD2|TRBV7-8
CASSPKTSGSSYEQYF
TGTGCCAGCAGCCCAAAGACTAGCGGGAGCTCCTACGAGCAGTACTTC
>-|TRBJ2-7|-|TRBV12-3/TRBV12-4
CASSDRGVSYEQYF
TGTGCCAGCAGCGACAGAGGTGTCTCCTACGAGCAGTACTTC
>few|TRBJ2-7|TRBD1|TRBV12-5
CASGYTSWTGDEQYF
TGTGCTAGTGGTTACACCTCCTGGACAGGGGACGAGCAGTACTTC
>-|TRBJ2-7|TRBD2|TRBV7-2
CASNERGGGSYEQYF
TGTGCCAGCAACGAGCGGGGGGGAGGGTCCTACGAGCAGTACTTC
>many|TRBJ2-5|-|TRBV7-2
CASRRTQETQYF
TGTGCCAGCAGACGGACCCAAGAGACCCAGTACTTC
>-|TRBJ1-6|-|TRBV6-6
CASSYAPHRANNSPLHF
TGTGCCAGCAGTTACGCTCCCCACAGGGCGAATAATTCACCCCTCCACTTT
>-|TRBJ2-5|-|TRBV14
CASSQGINGVETQYF
TGTGCCAGCAGCCAGGGAATAAACGGTGTGGAGACCCAGTACTTC
>few|TRBJ1-2|-|TRBV11-2
CASSLVHRGYTF
TGTGCCAGCAGCTTAGTCCATCGGGGCTACACCTTC
>many|TRBJ2-3|TRBD2|TRBV7-2
CASSQRGDSTDTQYF
TGTGCCAGCAGCCAACGGGGGGATAGCACAGATACGCAGTATTTT
>once|TRBJ2-7|-|TRBV29-1
CSVEETGSDEQYF
TGCAGCGTTGAGGAAACAGGGTCCGACGAGCAGTACTTC
>-|TRBJ2-2|-|TRBV19
CASGRKTNTGELFF
TGTGCCAGTGGGAGGAAAACGAACACCGGGGAGCTGTTTTTT
>few|TRBJ1-5|TRBD1|TRBV28
CASSWGRPRGKYQPQHF
TGTGCCAGCAGTTGGGGTCGCCCCAGGGGGAAGTATCAGCCCCAGCATTTT
>few|TRBJ2-7|-|TRBV7-9
CASSPGLRGDPYEQYF
TGTGCCAGCAGCCCAGGCCTACGAGGGGACCCCTACGAGCAGTACTTC
>-|TRBJ1-5|-|TRBV11-3
CALAGGPGNQPQHF
TGTGCCCTCGCCGGGGGCCCTGGCAATCAGCCCCAGCATTTT
>-|TRBJ2-1|-|TRBV7-2
CASSPHTRDEQFF
TGTGCCAGCAGCCCACACACTAGGGATGAGCAGTTCTTC
>few|TRBJ2-1|-|TRBV7-3
CASSTRGDEQFF
TGTGCCAGCAGCACCCGAGGGGATGAGCAGTTCTTC
>-|TRBJ2-5|TRBD1|TRBV7-2
CASRAGTGDETQYF
TGTGCCAGCAGAGCCGGGACAGGGGACGAGACCCAGTACTTC
>few|TRBJ1-6|-|TRBV19
CASSINSPYSPLHF
TGTGCCAGTAGTATTAACAGCCCATATTCACCCCTCCACTTT
>many|TRBJ2-7|-|TRBV7-2
CASSPGTSQSYEQYF
TGTGCCAGCAGTCCGGGGACTTCACAATCCTACGAGCAGTACTTC
>few|TRBJ2-7|TRBD1|TRBV7-6
CASSSGSGGSGYEQYF
TGTGCCAGCAGCTCGGGCTCAGGGGGCTCGGGGTACGAGCAGTACTTC
>few|TRBJ1-2|-|TRBV12-3/TRBV12-4
CASSRSGYGYTF
TGTGCCAGCAGCCGCAGCGGCTATGGCTACACCTTC
>-|TRBJ2-1|-|TRBV4-3
CASSQRWGGGPPYNEQFF
TGCGCCAGCAGCCAAAGATGGGGGGGGGGGCCCCCCTACAATGAGCAGTTCTTC
>many|TRBJ1-6|TRBD1|TRBV7-8
CASSKLSAGTGSSPLHF
TGTGCCAGCAGCAAACTTAGCGCCGGGACAGGGAGTTCACCCCTCCACTTT
>-|TRBJ2-3|TRBD2|TRBV7-8
CASSPPERRREGWADTQYF
TGTGCCAGCAGCCCACCCGAAAGGCGGCGGGAGGGATGGGCAGATACGCAGTATTTT
>few|TRBJ1-6|-|TRBV6-1
CASSDGGGYAYNSPLHF
TGTGCCAGCAGTGACGGCGGGGGCTATGCTTATAATTCACCCCTCCACTTT
>-|TRBJ2-3|TRBD2|TRBV4-1
CASSQPLAGGTDTQYF
TGCGCCAGCAGCCAACCCCTAGCGGGAGGGACAGATACGCAGTATTTT